These T cell receptor beta chains were read from a single sample in a study of cytomegalovirus exposure and HLA in healthy donors. Using immunoSEQ multiplex PCR, the repertoire was profiled, and TCRdb retains in-frame clones only, with some absent. The sample has tens of thousands of clones; 78% are singletons. The sample taken for sequencing was PBMCs. All receptors come from a male donor in good health and CMV-seropositive. CDR3s include the opening cysteine and the closing phenylalanine or tryptophan. Each record gives: CDR3 length, D gene, J gene, V gene, clone size, CDR3 DNA, CDR3 protein. The D gene is left open where the match is weak. Clone size is shown for a subset of rows, as once, few, many or a class of expanded clone.

11 | . | TRBJ1-2 | TRBV18 | . | TGTGCCAGCTCACCAGGGGAGTCCCACACCTTC | CASSPGESHTF
13 | . | TRBJ2-1 | TRBV29-1 | . | TGCAGCGTCCCTCTTCCGTCCTACAATGAGCAGTTCTTC | CSVPLPSYNEQFF
13 | . | TRBJ2-7 | TRBV28 | . | TGTGCCAGCCGAATTACCCGACTATACGAGCAGTACTTC | CASRITRLYEQYF
15 | TRBD1 | TRBJ2-7 | TRBV27 | . | TGTGCCAGCAGTTTACCGGGACAGGGGAAAGGCGAGCAGTACTTC | CASSLPGQGKGEQYF
13 | TRBD1 | TRBJ2-7 | TRBV29-1 | . | TGCAGCGTTTTGACAGGGGGCGCCTCACCCGTGTACTTC | CSVLTGGASPVYF
15 | TRBD1 | TRBJ1-4 | TRBV27 | . | TGTGCCAGCAGTTTATGGGCAGGGGGAAATGAAAAACTGTTTTTT | CASSLWAGGNEKLFF
15 | . | TRBJ2-1 | TRBV5-6 | . | TGTGCCAGCAGCTTGACAGCGGAATATTACAATGAGCAGTTCTTC | CASSLTAEYYNEQFF
20 | TRBD2 | TRBJ2-3 | TRBV5-4 | . | TGTGCCAGCAGCCAGGACAGGGGGGGGACTAGCGGGAGCTTTCCAGATACGCAGTATTTT | CASSQDRGGTSGSFPDTQYF
16 | . | TRBJ1-2 | TRBV11-2 | . | TGTGCCAGCAGCTTAGATTTTACAGAGGGCATAGGGAGATACACCTTC | CASSLDFTEGIGRYTF
16 | . | TRBJ2-4 | TRBV7-2 | . | TGTGCCAGCAGCAGACTAGTTTGGGGTGCCAAAAACATTCAGTACTTC | CASSRLVWGAKNIQYF
13 | TRBD1 | TRBJ2-7 | TRBV29-1 | . | TGCAGCGCGGGACAGGTCCCTCGGGGCGAGCAGTACTTC | CSAGQVPRGEQYF
14 | . | TRBJ1-3 | TRBV7-9 | . | TGTGCCAGCAGTCAGGGAAGGGCTGGAAACACCATATATTTT | CASSQGRAGNTIYF
17 | . | TRBJ1-1 | TRBV9 | . | TGTGCCAGCAGCGTAGAAGTTTTGGGCCCATCGAAGGCTGAAGCTTTCTTT | CASSVEVLGPSKAEAFF
15 | . | TRBJ1-5 | TRBV11-2 | . | TGTGCCAGCAGCCTCGAAAACTCGTGGGCCCAGCCCCAGCATTTT | CASSLENSWAQPQHF
14 | . | TRBJ1-4 | TRBV18 | . | TGTGCCAGCGGACCCGCGGGGACTAATGAAAAACTGTTTTTT | CASGPAGTNEKLFF
14 | TRBD2 | TRBJ2-7 | TRBV2 | . | TGTGCCAGCGGGGGGCTAGCGGGTCCCGTGGAGCAGTACTTC | CASGGLAGPVEQYF
14 | . | TRBJ2-7 | TRBV7-2 | . | TGTGCCAGCAGCCCACCCTGGGGGGCCTACGAGCAGTACTTC | CASSPPWGAYEQYF
15 | TRBD1 | TRBJ1-5 | TRBV28 | . | TGTGCCAGCTTCACCCGGGATCAGGGGGGTCAGCCCCAGCATTTT | CASFTRDQGGQPQHF
15 | TRBD1 | TRBJ1-4 | TRBV5-1 | . | TGCGCCAGCAGGGGTCAGGGGGTTTCTAATGAAAAACTGTTTTTT | CASRGQGVSNEKLFF
14 | . | TRBJ2-2 | TRBV6-1 | medium-sized | TGTGCCAGCAGTGAAGCGGGAGACACCGGGGAGCTGTTTTTT | CASSEAGDTGELFF
16 | TRBD2 | TRBJ2-7 | TRBV4-1 | once | TGCGCCAGCAGCAAACTACCGGGACTAGGTTCCTACGAGCAGTACTTC | CASSKLPGLGSYEQYF
16 | TRBD1 | TRBJ1-1 | TRBV28 | . | TGTGCCAGCAGCCGCGGACAGGGGATATGGATCGGTGAAGCTTTCTTT | CASSRGQGIWIGEAFF
18 | TRBD1 | TRBJ1-2 | TRBV28 | few | TGTGCCAGCAGCCGGCCCGGGACAGGGGGCCCTGTGGCCTATGGCTACACCTTC | CASSRPGTGGPVAYGYTF
13 | . | TRBJ2-1 | TRBV6-1 | once | TGTGCCAGCAGACGGGGTCAAGACAATGAGCAGTTCTTC | CASRRGQDNEQFF
17 | TRBD1 | TRBJ2-7 | TRBV18 | few | TGTGCCAGCTCACAAAGTAAAGGGGCAGGGGGTTCCCACGAGCAGTACTTC | CASSQSKGAGGSHEQYF
19 | TRBD2 | TRBJ2-2 | TRBV28 | . | TGTGCCAGCAGTTTATCCCGAGGGTCGGGGACTAGCTCCACCGGGGAGCTGTTTTTT | CASSLSRGSGTSSTGELFF
16 | . | TRBJ2-5 | TRBV19 | once | TGTGCCAGTAGGGGAGTATTGCGGGGCTCGAAAGAGACCCAGTACTTC | CASRGVLRGSKETQYF
16 | . | TRBJ1-4 | TRBV10-3 | . | TGTGCCATCGTGGACACTAAAGAAATCGCCAATGAAAAACTGTTTTTT | CAIVDTKEIANEKLFF